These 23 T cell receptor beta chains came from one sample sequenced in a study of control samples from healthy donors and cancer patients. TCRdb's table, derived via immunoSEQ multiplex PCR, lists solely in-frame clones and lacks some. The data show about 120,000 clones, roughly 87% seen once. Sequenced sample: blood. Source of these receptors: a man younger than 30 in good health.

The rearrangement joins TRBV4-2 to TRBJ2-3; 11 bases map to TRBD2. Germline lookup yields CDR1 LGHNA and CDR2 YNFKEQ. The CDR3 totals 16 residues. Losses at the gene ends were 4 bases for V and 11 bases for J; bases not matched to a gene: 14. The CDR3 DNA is TGTGCCAGCAGCCCAGGGACTAGCGGAACACTCCCTATGCAGTATTTT. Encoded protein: CASSPGTSGTLPMQYF.

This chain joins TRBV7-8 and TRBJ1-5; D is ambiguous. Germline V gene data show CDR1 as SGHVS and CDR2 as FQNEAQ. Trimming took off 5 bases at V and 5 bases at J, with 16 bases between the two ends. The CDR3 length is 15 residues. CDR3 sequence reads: CASSPVTKGDQPQHF. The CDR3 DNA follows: TGTGCCAGCAGCCCAGTGACAAAGGGTGATCAGCCCCAGCATTTT.

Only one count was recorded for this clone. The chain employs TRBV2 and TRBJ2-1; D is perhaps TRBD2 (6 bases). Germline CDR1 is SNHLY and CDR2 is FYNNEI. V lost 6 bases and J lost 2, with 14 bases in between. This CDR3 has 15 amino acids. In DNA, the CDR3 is TGTGCCAGCAGGAAGAGACTAGAGACCTACAATGAGCAGTTCTTC. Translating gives CASRKRLETYNEQFF.

The DNA for the CDR3 is TGCGCCAGCAGCCAAGAGGTTGGACTACAGGGGGTTCCCGAAGCTTTCTTT. Translated, it gives CASSQEVGLQGVPEAFF. This chain uses TRBV4-1 with TRBJ1-1, with TRBD1 matching 8 bases. The junction had 14 bases not matched to a gene; V was cut back by 0 bases and J by 8 bases. CDR3 length: 17 residues. The germline CDR1 and CDR2 sequences are MGHRA and YSYEKL.

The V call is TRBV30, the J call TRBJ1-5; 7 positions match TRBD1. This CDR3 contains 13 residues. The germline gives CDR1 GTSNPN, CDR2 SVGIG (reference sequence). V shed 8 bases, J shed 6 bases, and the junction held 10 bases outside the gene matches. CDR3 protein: CALGQAESQPQHF. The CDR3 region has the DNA TGTGCCCTAGGACAGGCGGAAAGTCAGCCCCAGCATTTT. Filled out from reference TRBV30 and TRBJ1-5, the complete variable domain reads SQTIHQWPATLVQPVGSPLSLECTVEGTSNPNLYWYRQAAGRGLQLLFYSVGIGQISSEVPQNLSASRPQDRQFILSSKKLLLSDSGFYLCALGQAESQPQHFGDGTRLSIL.

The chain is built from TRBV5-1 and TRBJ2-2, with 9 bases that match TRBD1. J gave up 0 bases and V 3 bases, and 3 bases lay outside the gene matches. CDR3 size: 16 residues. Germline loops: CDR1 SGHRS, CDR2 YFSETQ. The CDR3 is CASSYTGGSNTGELFF. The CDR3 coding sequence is TGCGCCAGCAGCTATACAGGGGGCTCGAACACCGGGGAGCTGTTTTTT. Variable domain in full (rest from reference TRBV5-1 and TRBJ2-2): KAGVTQTPRYLIKTRGQQVTLSCSPISGHRSVSWYQQTPGQGLQFLFEYFSETQRNKGNFPGRFSGRQFSNSRSEMNVSTLELGDSALYLCASSYTGGSNTGELFFGEGSRLTVL.

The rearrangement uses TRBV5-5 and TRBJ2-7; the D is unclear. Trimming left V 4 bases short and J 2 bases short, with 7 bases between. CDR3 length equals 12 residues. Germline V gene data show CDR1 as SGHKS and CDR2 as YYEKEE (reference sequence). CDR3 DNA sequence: TGTGCCAGCAGCATACAGACCTACGAGCAGTACTTC. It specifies CASSIQTYEQYF.

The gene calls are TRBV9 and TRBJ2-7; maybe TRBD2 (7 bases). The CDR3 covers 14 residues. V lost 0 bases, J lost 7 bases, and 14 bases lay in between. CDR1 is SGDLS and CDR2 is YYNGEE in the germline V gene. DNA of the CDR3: TGTGCCAGCAGCGTAGTAGGGGGGGTGACAGAGCAGTACTTC. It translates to CASSVVGGVTEQYF. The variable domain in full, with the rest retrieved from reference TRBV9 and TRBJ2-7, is DSGVTQTPKHLITATGQRVTLRCSPRSGDLSVYWYQQSLDQGLQFLIQYYNGEERAKGNILERFSAQQFPDLHSELNLSSLELGDSALYFCASSVVGGVTEQYFGPGTRLTVT.

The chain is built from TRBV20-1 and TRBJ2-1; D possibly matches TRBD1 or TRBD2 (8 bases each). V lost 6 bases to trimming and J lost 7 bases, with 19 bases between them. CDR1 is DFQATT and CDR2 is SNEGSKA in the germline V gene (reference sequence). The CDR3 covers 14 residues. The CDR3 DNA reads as TGCAGTGCGAGTAGCGGGACAGGAACAAATGAGCAGTTCTTC. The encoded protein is CSASSGTGTNEQFF.

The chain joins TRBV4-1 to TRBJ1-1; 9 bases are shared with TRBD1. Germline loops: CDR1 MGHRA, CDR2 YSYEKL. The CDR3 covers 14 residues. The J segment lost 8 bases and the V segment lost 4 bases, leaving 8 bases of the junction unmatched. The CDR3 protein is CASSPYTGGLEAFF. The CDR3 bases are TGCGCCAGCAGCCCATACACAGGGGGCCTGGAAGCTTTCTTT.

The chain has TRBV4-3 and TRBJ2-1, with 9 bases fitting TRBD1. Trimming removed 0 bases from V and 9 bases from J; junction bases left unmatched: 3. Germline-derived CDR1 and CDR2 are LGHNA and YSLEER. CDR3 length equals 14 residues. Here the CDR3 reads CASSQEGQGGEQFF. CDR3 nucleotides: TGCGCCAGCAGCCAAGAGGGACAGGGCGGTGAGCAGTTCTTC.

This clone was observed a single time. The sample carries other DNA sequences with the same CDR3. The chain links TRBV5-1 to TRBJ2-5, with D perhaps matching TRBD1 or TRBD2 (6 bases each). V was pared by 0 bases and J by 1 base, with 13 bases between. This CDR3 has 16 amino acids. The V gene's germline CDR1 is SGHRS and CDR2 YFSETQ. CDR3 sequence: CASSLAEGGGQETQYF. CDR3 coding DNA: TGCGCCAGCAGCTTGGCCGAAGGAGGGGGCCAAGAGACCCAGTACTTC.

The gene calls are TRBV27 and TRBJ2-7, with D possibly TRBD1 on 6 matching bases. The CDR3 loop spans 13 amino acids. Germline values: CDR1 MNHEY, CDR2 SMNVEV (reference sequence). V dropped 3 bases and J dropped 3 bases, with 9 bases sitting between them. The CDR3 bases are TGTGCCAGCAGTTTTGGCAGGGGCTACGAGCAGTACTTC. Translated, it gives CASSFGRGYEQYF.

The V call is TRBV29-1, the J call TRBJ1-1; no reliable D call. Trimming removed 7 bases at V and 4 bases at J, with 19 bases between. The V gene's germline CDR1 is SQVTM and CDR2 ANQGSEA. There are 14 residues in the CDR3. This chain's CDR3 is CSADGGHMGTEAFF. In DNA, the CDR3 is TGCAGCGCCGATGGAGGGCATATGGGCACTGAAGCTTTCTTT. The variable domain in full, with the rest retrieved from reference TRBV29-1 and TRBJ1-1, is SAVISQKPSRDICQRGTSLTIQCQVDSQVTMMFWYRQQPGQSLTLIATANQGSEATYESGFVIDKFPISRPNLTFSTLTVSNMSPEDSSIYLCSADGGHMGTEAFFGQGTRLTVV.

In DNA, the CDR3 is TGTGCCAGTGAGCCGCGGGGCAACTACAATGAGCAGTTCTTC. Translating gives CASEPRGNYNEQFF. The V gene is TRBV25-1, the J gene TRBJ2-1; weak D call: TRBD2 (6 bases). CDR1 MGHDK and CDR2 SYGVNS come from the germline V gene. This CDR3 contains 14 residues. V was trimmed by 9 bases and J by 3 bases, leaving 15 bases between them.

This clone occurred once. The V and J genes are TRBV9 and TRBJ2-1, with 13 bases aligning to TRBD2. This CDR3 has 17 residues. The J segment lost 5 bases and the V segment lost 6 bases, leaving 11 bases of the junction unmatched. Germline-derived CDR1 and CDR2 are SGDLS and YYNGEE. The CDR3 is CASNPGGLAGVNNEQFF. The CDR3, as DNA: TGTGCCAGCAACCCAGGAGGACTAGCGGGAGTAAACAATGAGCAGTTCTTC.

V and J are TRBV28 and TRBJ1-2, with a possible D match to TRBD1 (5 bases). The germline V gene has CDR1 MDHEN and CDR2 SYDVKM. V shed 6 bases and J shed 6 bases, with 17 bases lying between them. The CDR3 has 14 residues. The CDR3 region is CASRPPGNLNGYTF. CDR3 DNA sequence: TGTGCCAGCAGACCCCCAGGGAACCTTAATGGCTACACCTTC.

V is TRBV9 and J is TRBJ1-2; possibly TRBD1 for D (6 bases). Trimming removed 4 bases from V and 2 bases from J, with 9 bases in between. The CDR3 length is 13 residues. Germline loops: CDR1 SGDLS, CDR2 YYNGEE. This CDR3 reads CASSFDRNYGYTF. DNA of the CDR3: TGTGCCAGCAGCTTCGACAGGAACTATGGCTACACCTTC.

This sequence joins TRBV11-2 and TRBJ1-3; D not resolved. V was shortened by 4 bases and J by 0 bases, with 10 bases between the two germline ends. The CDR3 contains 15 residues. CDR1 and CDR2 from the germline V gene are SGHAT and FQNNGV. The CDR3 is CASSSRGPSGNTIYF. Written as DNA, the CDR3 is TGTGCCAGCAGCTCTAGAGGCCCCTCTGGAAACACCATATATTTT.

DNA of the CDR3: TGTGCCAGCAGTTCCCACAGGGGCCGCCGGACCACTGAAGCTTTCTTT. This sequence encodes CASSSHRGRRTTEAFF. The chain recombines TRBV27 with TRBJ1-1; 7 bases are a match to TRBD1. The CDR3 is 16 residues long. The V and J ends lost 4 bases and 4 bases, in that order; junction bases with no gene match: 12. Per the germline V gene, CDR1 is MNHEY and CDR2 is SMNVEV (reference sequence).

CDR3 residues: CASSLGTSGSKAQYF. The CDR3 region has the DNA TGTGCCAGCAGCCTGGGGACTAGCGGGAGTAAGGCCCAGTACTTC. The chain is built from TRBV7-2 and TRBJ2-5; 14 bases match TRBD2. Germline CDR1 reads SGHTA; CDR2 reads FQGNSA. This CDR3 is built from 15 residues. V shed 5 bases, J shed 9 bases, and the junction held 8 bases outside the gene matches.

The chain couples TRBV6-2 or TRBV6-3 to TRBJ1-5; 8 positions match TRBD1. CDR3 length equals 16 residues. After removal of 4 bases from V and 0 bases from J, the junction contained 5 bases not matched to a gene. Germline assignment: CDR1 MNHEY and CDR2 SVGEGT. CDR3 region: CASSSDRAHSNQPQHF. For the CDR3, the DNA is TGTGCCAGCAGTTCGGACAGGGCCCATAGCAATCAGCCCCAGCATTTT.

The CDR3 protein is CASSDRTGSITEAFF. DNA of the CDR3: TGTGCCAGCAGTGACCGGACAGGGTCAATAACTGAAGCTTTCTTT. V is TRBV6-4 and J is TRBJ1-1; TRBD1 matches 8 bases. V shed 2 bases, J shed 5 bases, and the junction held 7 bases outside the gene matches. The CDR3 runs to 15 residues. The germline V gene has CDR1 MRHNA and CDR2 SNTAGT.